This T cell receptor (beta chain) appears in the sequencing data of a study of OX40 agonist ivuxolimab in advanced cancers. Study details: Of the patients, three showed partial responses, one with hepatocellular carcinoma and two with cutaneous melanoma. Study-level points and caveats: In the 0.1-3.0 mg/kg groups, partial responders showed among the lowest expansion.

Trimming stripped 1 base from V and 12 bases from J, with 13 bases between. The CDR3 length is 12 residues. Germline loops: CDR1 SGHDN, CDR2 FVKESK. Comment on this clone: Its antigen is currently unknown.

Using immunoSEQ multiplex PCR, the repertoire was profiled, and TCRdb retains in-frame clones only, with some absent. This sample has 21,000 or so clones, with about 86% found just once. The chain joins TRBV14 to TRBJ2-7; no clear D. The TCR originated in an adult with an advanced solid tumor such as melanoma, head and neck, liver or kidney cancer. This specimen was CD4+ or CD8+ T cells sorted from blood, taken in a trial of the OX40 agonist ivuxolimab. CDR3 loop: CASSQVPGSTYF. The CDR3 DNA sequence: TGTGCCAGCAGCCAAGTACCGGGTTCGACGTACTTC.